This is a list of T cell receptor beta chains from one sample in a study of T cells in tuberculosis. Sequencing was performed with immunoSEQ multiplex PCR; in TCRdb, only in-frame clones are kept and a portion is missing. The sample contains about 45,000 clones, about 94% of which appear only once. The sequencing input was PBMCs. These receptors were taken from a donor aged 5-35 years with latent tuberculosis or without tuberculosis infection. Some clones in this sample may be carry-over from other donors' samples. CDR3s leave out the opening cysteine and the closing phenylalanine or tryptophan. A D gene is named only where the DNA matches it firmly.

D gene: .
V gene: TRBV27
J gene: TRBJ1-2
CDR3 protein: ASSPREANYGYT

D gene: .
V gene: TRBV6-5
J gene: TRBJ2-1
CDR3 protein: ASRGDTFGNEQF

D gene: .
V gene: TRBV30
J gene: TRBJ1-3
CDR3 protein: ACTTDGLSGNTIY

D gene: .
V gene: TRBV19
J gene: TRBJ1-5
CDR3 protein: ASMRGYNQPQH

D gene: TRBD2
V gene: TRBV5-5
J gene: TRBJ2-2
CDR3 protein: ASTSMGGSFPGELF

D gene: .
V gene: TRBV4-3
J gene: TRBJ2-7
CDR3 protein: ASSQEGTGLAYEQY

D gene: TRBD1
V gene: TRBV28
J gene: TRBJ1-5
CDR3 protein: ASSLMTGDQPQH

D gene: TRBD1
V gene: TRBV4-3
J gene: TRBJ1-2
CDR3 protein: ASSQDAQGANYGYT

D gene: .
V gene: TRBV30
J gene: TRBJ1-1
CDR3 protein: AWREEVTAEAF

D gene: .
V gene: TRBV29-1
J gene: TRBJ2-1
CDR3 protein: SVGGRGRSSYNEQF

D gene: .
V gene: TRBV30
J gene: TRBJ1-5
CDR3 protein: AWSVAGRPQH

D gene: TRBD1
V gene: TRBV11-2
J gene: TRBJ1-2
CDR3 protein: ASSSTLGTVIYGYT

D gene: .
V gene: TRBV4-1
J gene: TRBJ1-1
CDR3 protein: ASSQEGAANTEAF

D gene: .
V gene: TRBV7-9
J gene: TRBJ2-3
CDR3 protein: ASRPHPGETSTDTQY

D gene: .
V gene: TRBV19
J gene: TRBJ1-2
CDR3 protein: ASSMTGRRGRGYGYT

D gene: TRBD2
V gene: TRBV5-1
J gene: TRBJ2-2
CDR3 protein: ASRWSSGTGELF

D gene: .
V gene: TRBV2
J gene: TRBJ2-7
CDR3 protein: ASRQDSWSYEQY

D gene: TRBD2
V gene: TRBV7-2
J gene: TRBJ2-1
CDR3 protein: ASSLRLAGMNEQF

D gene: .
V gene: TRBV7-9
J gene: TRBJ1-1
CDR3 protein: ASSLTSERLEAF

D gene: .
V gene: TRBV28
J gene: TRBJ1-2
CDR3 protein: ASSSPAGLGGYT

D gene: .
V gene: TRBV28
J gene: TRBJ1-5
CDR3 protein: ASQPPGVQPQH

D gene: .
V gene: TRBV2
J gene: TRBJ2-7
CDR3 protein: ASSETPEKQY